This T cell receptor (beta chain) came from a study of cytomegalovirus exposure and HLA in healthy donors. The V gene lost 7 bases and the J gene lost 4 bases, with 14 bases spanning the gap. Germline CDR1 MRHNA, CDR2 SNTAGT. This CDR3 comprises 14 residues. Here immunoSEQ multiplex PCR was the method, and the copy in TCRdb shows in-frame clones only, minus some. The repertoire includes roughly 48,000 clones, approximately 88% of them detected once, and approximately 6.4% sits in the top ten. This chain links TRBV6-4 with TRBJ1-3; D possibly corresponds to TRBD1 (5 bases). The receptor was derived from a woman aged 25 to 39 in good health and CMV-seronegative. What was sequenced was PBMCs. The CDR3 region has the DNA TGTGCCAGCATTCGGGGGAGGAGCGGAAACACCATATATTTT. Translated, it gives CASIRGRSGNTIYF.